Listed here are 15 T cell receptor beta chains from one sample, sequenced in a study of blood T cell repertoires in COVID-19. Profiling relied on immunoSEQ multiplex PCR, and the TCRdb table lists in-frame clones only, not all of them. Of fewer than 90,000 clones listed, just under 90% are singletons. The sample taken for sequencing was peripheral blood. All receptors come from a woman older than 75 with active COVID-19.

The J gene is TRBJ1-2, the V gene TRBV5-4, with 8 bases that match TRBD1. Germline V gene lookup returns CDR1 SGHNT and CDR2 YYREEE (reference sequence). J gave up 2 bases and V 5 bases, and 14 bases lay outside the gene matches. The CDR3 has 17 amino acids. CDR3 residues: CASRRRWTGTGNYGYTF. CDR3 nucleotides: TGTGCCAGCAGGCGTAGATGGACAGGGACGGGAAACTATGGCTACACCTTC.

This clone was found a few times. CDR3 protein: CASSRTGTAGPYEQYF. The CDR3 DNA sequence: TGTGCCAGCTCAAGGACCGGGACAGCAGGCCCCTACGAGCAGTACTTC. The chain carries TRBV18 and TRBJ2-7; TRBD1 matches 7 bases. The germline gives CDR1 KGHSH, CDR2 LQKENI. V trimming: 5 bases; J trimming: 2 bases; junction bases outside the gene matches: 12. This CDR3 comprises 16 residues.

The chain carries TRBV19 and TRBJ2-5; 13 nucleotides agree with TRBD2. This CDR3 is built from 16 residues. CDR1 is LNHDA, CDR2 SQIVND, per germline (reference sequence). V shed 4 bases, J shed 3 bases, and the junction held 5 bases outside the gene matches. This chain's CDR3 is CASSTLAGGIKETQYF. CDR3 nucleotides: TGTGCCAGTAGTACACTAGCGGGAGGGATAAAAGAGACCCAGTACTTC.

CDR3 nucleotide sequence: TGTGCCAGCAGCGCAAGCGGCTATAATGAAAAACTGTTTTTT. Protein sequence: CASSASGYNEKLFF. The gene calls are TRBV7-2 and TRBJ1-4; D ambiguous. This CDR3 is 14 amino acids long. Germline V gene lookup returns CDR1 SGHTA and CDR2 FQGNSA. With 5 bases removed from V and 4 bases from J, the gap between germline ends came to 11 bases.

The chain links TRBV5-5 to TRBJ2-5, with TRBD2 matching 10 bases. Germline loops: CDR1 SGHKS, CDR2 YYEKEE (reference sequence). The CDR3 is made up of 19 amino acids. J gave up 1 base and V 0 bases, and 12 bases lay outside the gene matches. CDR3 in DNA: TGTGCCAGCAGCTTGGCTTTCGGACTAGCGGCTTCCCTCCAAGAGACCCAGTACTTC. It encodes CASSLAFGLAASLQETQYF.

This clone has just a few counts. This chain links TRBV5-4 with TRBJ2-7; 11 bases agree with TRBD1. V was pared by 0 bases and J by 3 bases, with 2 bases of the junction left unmatched. The CDR3 has 15 residues. Germline V gives CDR1 SGHNT, CDR2 YYREEE (reference sequence). The CDR3 coding sequence is TGTGCCAGCAGCTTGGCCGGGACAGGGGGCTACGAGCAGTACTTC. Amino acids: CASSLAGTGGYEQYF.

The count of this clone is one. The chain carries TRBV5-1 and TRBJ1-6; 7 bases map to TRBD1. CDR1 and CDR2 (germline): SGHRS, YFSETQ. The CDR3 runs 15 residues. V trimming: 4 bases; J trimming: 6 bases; junction bases outside the gene matches: 7. The CDR3 here is CASSLTGTSNSPLHF. The CDR3, as DNA: TGCGCCAGCAGCCTGACAGGGACTAGTAATTCACCCCTCCACTTT.

The J gene is TRBJ2-1, the V gene TRBV7-2; 9 bases align to TRBD2. V lost 0 bases and J lost 5; bases outside the gene matches: 11. This CDR3 contains 18 residues. Per germline, CDR1 SGHTA and CDR2 FQGNSA. As DNA, the CDR3 is TGTGCCAGCAGCTTAGCTCCCTTCGCGGGAGGGAGGAACAATGAGCAGTTCTTC. Protein product: CASSLAPFAGGRNNEQFF.

This clone was observed once. V usage is TRBV29-1 and J usage is TRBJ2-7, with 13 bases that match TRBD2. Germline trimming cut 6 bases from V and 6 bases from J; bases unmatched to any gene: 20. This CDR3 has 18 residues. Germline V gene sequence: CDR1 SQVTM, CDR2 ANQGSEA. The chain's CDR3 is CSVAGTSGTSFLRFEQYF. DNA of the CDR3: TGCAGCGTGGCCGGGACTAGCGGGACCAGTTTTTTACGATTCGAGCAGTACTTC.

CDR3 in amino acids: CASSVTGSSTWVQHF. The CDR3 coding sequence is TGTGCCAGCAGTGTAACCGGGTCCTCGACTTGGGTACAGCATTTT. The chain couples TRBV27 to TRBJ1-5; D gene uncertain. V was pared by 5 bases and J by 13 bases, with 24 bases between. Germline V lookup: CDR1 MNHEY, CDR2 SMNVEV (reference sequence). The CDR3 sequence is 15 residues long.

The J gene is TRBJ2-3, the V gene TRBV6-2 or TRBV6-3; TRBD2 aligns across 7 bases. V lost 5 bases and J lost 2; bases outside the gene matches: 4. The CDR3 contains 14 residues. The germline V gene encodes CDR1 MNHEY and CDR2 SVGEGT. The CDR3: CASSRTSSTDTQYF. For the CDR3, the DNA is TGTGCCAGCAGTCGGACTAGTTCCACAGATACGCAGTATTTT.

V gene TRBV4-3 combines with J gene TRBJ1-3; no clear D gene. V lost 0 bases and J 4 bases, leaving 4 bases between the germline ends. The CDR3 covers 13 residues. Germline V lookup: CDR1 LGHNA, CDR2 YSLEER. The CDR3: CASSQDLGNTIYF. CDR3 bases: TGCGCCAGCAGCCAAGATCTGGGAAACACCATATATTTT.

The chain combines TRBV6-2 or TRBV6-3 with TRBJ2-1; D not certain. The germline V gene has CDR1 MNHEY and CDR2 SVGEGT. The CDR3 sequence is 14 residues long. V was shortened by 6 bases and J by 6 bases, with 15 bases between the two germline ends. The CDR3 sequence: CASSSRSGLNEQFF. CDR3 sequence (DNA): TGTGCCAGCAGCAGCCGCTCGGGTCTCAATGAGCAGTTCTTC.

The V gene is TRBV19, the J gene TRBJ2-7, with a weak D call TRBD1 (5 bases). Trimming pared 7 bases from V and 2 bases from J, leaving 15 bases between. Germline assignment: CDR1 LNHDA and CDR2 SQIVND (reference sequence). The CDR3 contains 14 residues. The CDR3 DNA reads as TGTGCCAGTAACTCCCTCCTAGGGGCCTACGAGCAGTACTTC. Encoded protein: CASNSLLGAYEQYF. The full variable domain, completed using reference TRBV19 and TRBJ2-7, is DGGITQSPKYLFRKEGQNVTLSCEQNLNHDAMYWYRQDPGQGLRLIYYSQIVNDFQKGDIAEGYSVSREKKESFPLTVTSAQKNPTAFYLCASNSLLGAYEQYFGPGTRLTVT.

This sequence joins TRBV5-1 and TRBJ1-2; TRBD1 aligns across 7 bases. This CDR3 is 14 amino acids long. Germline CDR1 reads SGHRS; CDR2 reads YFSETQ. After removal of 1 base from V and 8 bases from J, the junction contained 8 bases not matched to a gene. The CDR3 DNA sequence: TGCGCCAGCAGCTTGAGCAGACAGGGTAGAGGCTACACCTTC. This translates into CASSLSRQGRGYTF.